This T cell receptor beta chain was identified during a study of a mutant IDH1 vaccine in newly diagnosed glioma. Generated by immunoSEQ multiplex PCR, the TCRdb table keeps only in-frame clones and is missing some. The sample records more than 40,000 clones, 88% being singletons. Time point defined: week 35, safety follow-up. Every vaccination contained 300 ug of the mutant IDH1 20-mer peptide and was paired with topical imiquimod. A word on this clone: The antigen is unknown.

The CDR3 length is 17 residues. CDR1 and CDR2 (germline): ENHRY, SYGVKD. Trimming left V 0 bases short and J 1 base short, with 10 bases between. The sequence was obtained from a woman in her forties with glioma. The chain combines TRBV10-3 with TRBJ2-6, with D possibly TRBD2 on 5 matching bases. This specimen consisted of PBMCs, obtained from a glioma patient whose treatment included an IDH1 peptide vaccine. CDR3 DNA: TGTGCCATCAGTGAGTCTGCCAGGAGGTCTGGGGCCAACGTCCTGACTTTC. Translating it yields CAISESARRSGANVLTF.